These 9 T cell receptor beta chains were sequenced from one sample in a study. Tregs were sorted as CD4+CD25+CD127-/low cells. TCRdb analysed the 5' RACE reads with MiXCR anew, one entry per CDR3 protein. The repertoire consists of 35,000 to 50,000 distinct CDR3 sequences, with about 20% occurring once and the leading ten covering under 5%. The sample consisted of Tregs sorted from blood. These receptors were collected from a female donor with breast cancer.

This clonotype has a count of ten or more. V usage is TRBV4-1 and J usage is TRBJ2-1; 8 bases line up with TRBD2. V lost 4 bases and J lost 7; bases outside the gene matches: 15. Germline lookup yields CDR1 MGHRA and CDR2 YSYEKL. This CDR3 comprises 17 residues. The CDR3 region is CASSLPTFSGKGNEQFF. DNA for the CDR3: TGCGCCAGCAGCCTTCCCACCTTTAGCGGGAAAGGTAATGAGCAGTTCTTC.

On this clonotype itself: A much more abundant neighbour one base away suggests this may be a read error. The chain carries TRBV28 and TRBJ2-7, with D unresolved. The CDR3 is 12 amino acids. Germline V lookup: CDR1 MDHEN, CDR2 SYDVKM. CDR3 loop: CASSLMGYERYF. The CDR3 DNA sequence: TGTGCCAGCAGTTTAATGGGTTACGAGCGGTACTTC.

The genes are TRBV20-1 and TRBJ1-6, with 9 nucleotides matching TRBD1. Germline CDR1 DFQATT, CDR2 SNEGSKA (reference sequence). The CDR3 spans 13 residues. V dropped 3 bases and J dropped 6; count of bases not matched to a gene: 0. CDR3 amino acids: CSARGQGNSPLHF. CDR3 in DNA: TGCAGTGCTAGGGGACAGGGTAATTCACCCCTCCACTTT.

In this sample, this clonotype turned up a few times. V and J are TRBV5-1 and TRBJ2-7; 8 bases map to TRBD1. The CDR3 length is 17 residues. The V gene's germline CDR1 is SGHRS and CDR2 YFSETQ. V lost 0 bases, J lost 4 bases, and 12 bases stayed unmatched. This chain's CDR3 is CASSLGTDRGRRYEQYF. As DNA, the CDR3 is TGCGCCAGCAGCTTGGGGACAGACAGGGGCAGAAGGTACGAGCAGTACTTC.

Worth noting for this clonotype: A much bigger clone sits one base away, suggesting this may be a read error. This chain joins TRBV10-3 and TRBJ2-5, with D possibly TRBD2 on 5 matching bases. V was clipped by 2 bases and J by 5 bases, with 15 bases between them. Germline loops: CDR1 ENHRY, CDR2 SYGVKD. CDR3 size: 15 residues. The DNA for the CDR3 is TGTGCCATCAGTGAGCCAGAAACCGGGGATGAGACCCAGTACTTC. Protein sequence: CAISEPETGDETQYF.

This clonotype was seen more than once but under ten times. The CDR3 here is CASSVELRGNIQYF. As DNA, the CDR3 is TGTGCCAGCAGCGTAGAGCTTCGGGGGAACATTCAGTACTTC. The gene calls are TRBV9 and TRBJ2-4; D possibly corresponds to TRBD2 (6 bases). In germline, CDR1 is SGDLS, CDR2 YYNGEE. V lost 0 bases to trimming and J lost 7 bases, with 11 bases between them. This CDR3 region has 14 residues.

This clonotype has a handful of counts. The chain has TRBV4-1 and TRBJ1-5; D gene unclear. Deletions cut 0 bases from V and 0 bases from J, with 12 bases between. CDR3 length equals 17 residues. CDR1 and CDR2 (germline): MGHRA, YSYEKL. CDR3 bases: TGCGCCAGCAGCCAAGATGGTGGGCAGGTTAGCAATCAGCCCCAGCATTTT. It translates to CASSQDGGQVSNQPQHF.

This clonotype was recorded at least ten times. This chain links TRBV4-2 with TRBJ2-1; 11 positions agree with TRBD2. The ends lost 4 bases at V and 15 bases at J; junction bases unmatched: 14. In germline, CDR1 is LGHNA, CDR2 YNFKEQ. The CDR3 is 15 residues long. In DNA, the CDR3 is TGTGCCAGCAGCCCCCATAGCGGGAGGGCCGTAGAGTTGTTCTTC. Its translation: CASSPHSGRAVELFF.

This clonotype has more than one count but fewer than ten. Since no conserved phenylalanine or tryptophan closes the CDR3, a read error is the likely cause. The CDR3 region is CASSVETGSYNEQFL. CDR3 bases: TGTGCCAGCAGCGTAGAGACGGGTTCCTACAATGAGCAGTTCCTC. The chain is built from TRBV9 and TRBJ2-1; no definite D call. V was clipped by 0 bases and J by 1 base, with 8 bases between them. CDR1 is SGDLS, CDR2 YYNGEE, per germline. The CDR3 has 15 amino acids.